These 23 T cell receptor beta chains came from one sample sequenced in a study of blood T cells in healthy people across ages. The second PCR ran about 6 to 12 cycles with a sample-barcoded 5' primer and J-beta primers. MiXCR, applied by TCRdb to the 5' RACE reads, yields one record per CDR3 protein. This sample has around 1,800,000 distinct CDR3 sequences, with about two fifths found just once. The sample consisted of blood. Every receptor here comes from a human donor in good health.

As for this clonotype: At one end, the junction sequence differs from germline, possibly due to a read error. The chain joins TRBV7-9 to TRBJ1-2; tentatively, D is TRBD1 (5 bases). Germline V gene sequence: CDR1 SEHNR, CDR2 FQNEAQ (reference sequence). The CDR3 sequence is 14 residues long. In DNA form, the CDR3 reads TGTGCCAGCACCTTATTCGACAGTATCTATGGCTACACCTTC. This sequence encodes CASTLFDSIYGYTF.

The J gene is TRBJ2-1, the V gene TRBV7-2; TRBD1 agrees at 9 bases. The CDR3 length is 15 residues. From germline, CDR1 is SGHTA and CDR2 FQGNSA. Trimming removed 4 bases from V and 4 bases from J; junction bases left unmatched: 5. The CDR3 reads CASSWGTGRYNEQFF. In DNA, the CDR3 is TGTGCCAGCAGCTGGGGGACAGGGCGGTACAATGAGCAGTTCTTC.

V is TRBV21-1 and J is TRBJ1-2; the listed D gene, TRBD1, was not tested against the DNA. TRBV21-1 is recorded as a pseudogene. CDR3 length equals 15 residues. This CDR3 reads CASSKGQPFYYGYTF. The CDR3 DNA follows: TGTGCCAGCAGCAAAGGACAGCCCTTCTATTATGGCTACACCTTC.

Concerning this clonotype: The germline gene is not matched at one end of the junction; a read error may be the cause. This chain uses TRBV6-5 with TRBJ1-2; tentatively, D is TRBD1 (6 bases). The CDR3 runs 18 residues. CDR1 and CDR2 from the germline V gene are MNHEY and SVGAGI. This CDR3 reads CASRYSHVGTLANYGYTF. CDR3 nucleotide sequence: TGTGCCAGCAGGTACTCCCACGTCGGGACATTGGCCAACTATGGCTACACCTTC.

This clonotype was seen more than once but under ten times. The rearrangement uses TRBV7-8 and TRBJ2-7; 13 bases align to TRBD2. With 5 bases clipped from V and 2 bases from J, the junction kept 9 bases outside the gene matches. In germline, CDR1 is SGHVS, CDR2 FQNEAQ. The CDR3 runs 17 residues. CDR3 DNA sequence: TGTGCCAGCAGCCCAGGACTAGCGGGGGCCCTGACCTACGAGCAGTACTTC. This gives the protein CASSPGLAGALTYEQYF.

The sample holds a few counts of this clonotype. The chain links TRBV6-5 to TRBJ1-2; no definite D call. V gave up 6 bases and J gave up 3 bases, with 17 bases separating them. This CDR3 region has 15 residues. In germline, CDR1 is MNHEY, CDR2 SVGAGI. The CDR3 spells CASRRMNDLYYGYTF. In DNA form, the CDR3 reads TGTGCCAGCAGGAGGATGAACGACCTTTACTATGGCTACACCTTC.

In nucleotides, the CDR3 is TGTGCCAGCAGGTCAAGACCTTACGAGCAGTACTTC. Encoded protein: CASRSRPYEQYF. The chain links TRBV6-2 or TRBV6-3 to TRBJ2-7; D ambiguous. The CDR3 length is 12 residues. V gave up 6 bases and J gave up 4 bases, with 10 bases separating them. The V gene's germline CDR1 is MNHEY and CDR2 SVGEGT.

The chain combines TRBV6-4 with TRBJ2-3, with no clear D. Looked up from germline, CDR1 is MRHNA and CDR2 is SNTAGT. V lost 4 bases to trimming and J lost 4 bases, with 9 bases between them. The CDR3 runs to 13 residues. The CDR3 DNA is TGTGCCAGCAGTGCATCCCAAGCAGATACGCAGTATTTT. This codes for CASSASQADTQYF.

The rearrangement joins TRBV20-1 to TRBJ2-1; weak D call: TRBD1 (5 bases). The germline gives CDR1 DFQATT, CDR2 SNEGSKA (reference sequence). The V end was cut by 1 base, the J end by 10 bases, with 20 bases between. This CDR3 spans 15 amino acids. The CDR3 region is CSARVLGATRSEQFF. Here the CDR3 DNA reads TGCAGTGCTAGAGTTTTAGGGGCTACAAGGAGCGAGCAGTTCTTC.

The chain uses TRBV28 and TRBJ2-1; D not resolved. Trimming left V 4 bases short and J 11 bases short, with 12 bases between. The germline V gene has CDR1 MDHEN and CDR2 SYDVKM. The CDR3 extends over 12 amino acids. CDR3 protein: CASSSPSTQQFF. CDR3 nucleotides: TGTGCCAGCAGTTCCCCAAGCACACAGCAGTTCTTC.

This chain uses TRBV28 with TRBJ2-1; the D gene could be TRBD1 or TRBD2 (6 bases each). This CDR3 contains 15 residues. Trimming took off 5 bases at V and 2 bases at J, with 13 bases between the two ends. CDR1 is MDHEN and CDR2 is SYDVKM in the germline V gene. The CDR3 region has the DNA TGTGCCAGCAGTCCCTGGGGGGCCACCTACAATGAGCAGTTCTTC. Protein: CASSPWGATYNEQFF.

The gene calls are TRBV5-1 and TRBJ2-1; D possibly corresponds to TRBD2 (5 bases). With 3 bases removed from V and 0 bases from J, the gap between germline ends came to 10 bases. Per the germline V gene, CDR1 is SGHRS and CDR2 is YFSETQ. CDR3 size: 15 residues. The CDR3 sequence is CASSSDSLSYNEQFF. Here the CDR3 DNA reads TGCGCCAGCAGCTCGGACTCGCTCTCCTACAATGAGCAGTTCTTC.

The chain recombines TRBV12-3 or TRBV12-4 with TRBJ2-3; 9 bases fit TRBD2. CDR3 length: 16 amino acids. With V trimmed by 1 base and J by 2 bases, 4 bases remained unmatched. In DNA, the CDR3 is TGTGCCAGCAGTTTAGAAGCGGGGGGAGTCACAGATACGCAGTATTTT. This translates into CASSLEAGGVTDTQYF.

For the CDR3, the DNA is TGTGCCAGCAACGGCCGGGGGGGCAAATACAATGAGCAGTTCTTC. Protein product: CASNGRGGKYNEQFF. The chain recombines TRBV2 with TRBJ2-1, with 8 bases that match TRBD2. The ends lost 7 bases at V and 4 bases at J; junction bases unmatched: 9. Germline V gene data show CDR1 as SNHLY and CDR2 as FYNNEI. This CDR3 has 15 amino acids.

This chain links TRBV4-1 with TRBJ1-2; the match to TRBD1 covers 9 bases. The ends lost 3 bases at V and 13 bases at J; junction bases unmatched: 9. The V gene's germline CDR1 is MGHRA and CDR2 YSYEKL. The CDR3 is made up of 13 amino acids. The CDR3: CASSHPSGDRATF. The CDR3 DNA sequence: TGCGCCAGCAGCCATCCCTCAGGGGACAGGGCCACCTTC.

The gene calls are TRBV5-1 and TRBJ2-2, with TRBD1 matching 7 bases. Germline CDR1 is SGHRS and CDR2 is YFSETQ. V was clipped by 7 bases and J by 6 bases; unmatched bases: 9. The length of the CDR3 is 14 residues. The CDR3 loop reads CASGGQTGPGELFF. The DNA of the CDR3 is TGCGCCAGCGGGGGACAGACGGGACCCGGGGAGCTGTTTTTT.

A word on this clonotype: One junction end disagrees with the germline gene, perhaps due to a read error. V and J are TRBV20-1 and TRBJ2-1; 10 nucleotides agree with TRBD2. The germline V gene encodes CDR1 DFQATT and CDR2 SNEGSKA (reference sequence). CDR3 length: 17 amino acids. The CDR3 is CSTSGDTFVTAYNEQFF. The CDR3 region has the DNA TGCAGTACTAGCGGGGATACGTTCGTTACGGCTTACAATGAGCAGTTCTTC.

This clonotype appeared a few times. The chain combines TRBV7-2 with TRBJ1-1; D is undetermined. The germline V gene encodes CDR1 SGHTA and CDR2 FQGNSA. Trimming removed 6 bases from V and 1 base from J, with 9 bases in between. The CDR3 loop spans 13 amino acids. CDR3 bases: TGTGCCAGCAGAGGAAACCCGAACACTGAAGCTTTCTTT. Amino acids: CASRGNPNTEAFF.

The rearrangement uses TRBV7-2 and TRBJ2-1; 9 nucleotides line up with TRBD2. With the DNA end fitting TRBJ2-7 better, the J assignment may be wrong. The CDR3 runs to 15 residues. Germline CDR1 is SGHTA and CDR2 is FQGNSA. The CDR3 is CASSRAGGPYKEQYF. CDR3 nucleotide sequence: TGTGCCAGCAGCCGCGCGGGGGGGCCGTACAAGGAGCAGTACTTC.

The CDR3 nucleotides are TGTGCCTGGAGTACCGGAAGGGATTCACCCCTCCACTTT. As protein: CAWSTGRDSPLHF. The chain employs TRBV30 and TRBJ1-6; D gene unclear. Germline V CDR1 and CDR2: GTSNPN, SVGIG (reference sequence). Trimming stripped 2 bases from V and 8 bases from J, with 10 bases between. CDR3 length: 13 amino acids. Together with reference TRBV30 and TRBJ1-6, the CDR3 gives the full variable domain: SQTIHQWPATLVQPVGSPLSLECTVEGTSNPNLYWYRQAAGRGLQLLFYSVGIGQISSEVPQNLSASRPQDRQFILSSKKLLLSDSGFYLCAWSTGRDSPLHFGNGTRLTVT.

This rearrangement joins TRBV7-9 to TRBJ2-1; D not certain. Looked up from germline, CDR1 is SEHNR and CDR2 is FQNEAQ (reference sequence). This CDR3 contains 13 residues. Trimming took 4 bases from V and 6 from J, leaving 10 bases between them. DNA of the CDR3: TGTGCCAGCAGCTCCTCACCGAGCAATGAGCAGTTCTTC. Translation gives CASSSSPSNEQFF.

This clonotype was observed a handful of times. The junction departs from germline at one end; a sequencing error may be responsible. V usage is TRBV7-2 and J usage is TRBJ1-1; 7 bases align to TRBD1. This CDR3 is 13 amino acids long. Germline loops: CDR1 SGHTA, CDR2 FQGNSA. Here the CDR3 DNA reads TGTGTCAGCAGCTTCAGGGGGGCTACTGAAGCTTTCTTT. Protein product: CVSSFRGATEAFF. Variable domain in full (rest from reference TRBV7-2 and TRBJ1-1): GAGVSQSPSNKVTEKGKDVELRCDPISGHTALYWYRQSLGQGLEFLIYFQGNSAPDKSGLPSDRFSAERTGGSVSTLTIQRTQQEDSAVYLCVSSFRGATEAFFGQGTRLTVV.

About this clonotype: This clone may be a read error of a much larger clone one base away. V usage is TRBV28 and J usage is TRBJ2-7, with 9 bases aligning to TRBD1. CDR1 MDHEN and CDR2 SYDVKM come from the germline V gene. CDR3 length: 14 residues. The CDR3 nucleotides are TGTGCCAGCAGTTCAGGACAGGGGTGGTACGAGCGGTACTTC. Protein: CASSSGQGWYERYF.